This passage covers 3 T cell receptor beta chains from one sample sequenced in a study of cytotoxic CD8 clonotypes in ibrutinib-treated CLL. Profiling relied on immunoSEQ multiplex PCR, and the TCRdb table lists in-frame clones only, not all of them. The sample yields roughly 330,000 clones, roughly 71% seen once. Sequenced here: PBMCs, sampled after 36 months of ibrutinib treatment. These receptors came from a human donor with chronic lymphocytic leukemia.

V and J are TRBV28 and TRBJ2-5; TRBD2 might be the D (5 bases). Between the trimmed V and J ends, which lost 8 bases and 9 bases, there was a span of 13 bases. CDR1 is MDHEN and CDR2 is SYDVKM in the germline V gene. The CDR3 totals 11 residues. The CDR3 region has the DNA TGTGCCAGCGGACCTCGGACTTCCCAGTACTTC. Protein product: CASGPRTSQYF.

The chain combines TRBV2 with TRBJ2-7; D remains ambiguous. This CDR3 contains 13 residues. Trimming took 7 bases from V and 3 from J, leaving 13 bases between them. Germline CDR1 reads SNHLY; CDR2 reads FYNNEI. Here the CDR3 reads CASKAAGSYEQYF. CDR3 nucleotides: TGTGCCAGCAAGGCCGCAGGAAGCTACGAGCAGTACTTC.

Written as DNA, the CDR3 is TGTGCCAGTAGCCTAGTAGGCTCTGAGCAGTACTTC. Its translation: CASSLVGSEQYF. The chain has TRBV19 and TRBJ2-7; D call uncertain. This CDR3 has 12 residues. The germline gives CDR1 LNHDA, CDR2 SQIVND (reference sequence). V was trimmed by 6 bases and J by 7 bases, leaving 13 bases between them. The full variable domain, completed using reference TRBV19 and TRBJ2-7, is DGGITQSPKYLFRKEGQNVTLSCEQNLNHDAMYWYRQDPGQGLRLIYYSQIVNDFQKGDIAEGYSVSREKKESFPLTVTSAQKNPTAFYLCASSLVGSEQYFGPGTRLTVT.